This T cell receptor beta chain was profiled in a study of blood T cell repertoires in COVID-19. Looking at the study overall: The study drew acute and convalescent COVID-19 samples from the United States, Italy and Spain.

The participants were between about 18 and 90 years old and came from under 25 US areas. Two consecutive negative NP/OP PCR tests, clearance, or resolved symptoms defined Cohort 3 recovery. Trimming pared 0 bases from V and 2 bases from J, leaving 12 bases between. The V gene's germline CDR1 is ENHRY and CDR2 SYGVKD. This CDR3 spans 16 amino acids. Sequencing used immunoSEQ multiplex PCR; TCRdb keeps in-frame clones, though not all of them. Of over 250,000 clones listed, 75% to 90% are singletons. This chain joins TRBV10-3 and TRBJ2-3; D uncertain. Input material: PBMCs or T cells enriched from blood (not recorded which). This receptor was obtained from a woman aged 18-29 years who had recovered from COVID-19. CDR3 sequence (DNA): TGTGCCATCAGTGAGTCACTTGACTCCTACACAGATACGCAGTATTTT. Residues: CAISESLDSYTDTQYF.